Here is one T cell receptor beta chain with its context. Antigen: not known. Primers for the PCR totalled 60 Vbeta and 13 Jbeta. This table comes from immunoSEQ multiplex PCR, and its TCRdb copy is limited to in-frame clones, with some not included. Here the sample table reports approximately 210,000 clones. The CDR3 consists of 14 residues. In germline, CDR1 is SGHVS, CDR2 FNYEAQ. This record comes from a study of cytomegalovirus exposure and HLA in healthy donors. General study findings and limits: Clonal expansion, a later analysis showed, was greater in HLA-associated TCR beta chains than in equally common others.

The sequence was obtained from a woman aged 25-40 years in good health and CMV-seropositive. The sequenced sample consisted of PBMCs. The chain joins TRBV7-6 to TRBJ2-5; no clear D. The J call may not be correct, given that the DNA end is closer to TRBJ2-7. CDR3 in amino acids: CASSATPGSYEQYF. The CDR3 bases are TGTGCCAGCAGCGCCACCCCAGGCTCCTACGAGCAGTACTTC.